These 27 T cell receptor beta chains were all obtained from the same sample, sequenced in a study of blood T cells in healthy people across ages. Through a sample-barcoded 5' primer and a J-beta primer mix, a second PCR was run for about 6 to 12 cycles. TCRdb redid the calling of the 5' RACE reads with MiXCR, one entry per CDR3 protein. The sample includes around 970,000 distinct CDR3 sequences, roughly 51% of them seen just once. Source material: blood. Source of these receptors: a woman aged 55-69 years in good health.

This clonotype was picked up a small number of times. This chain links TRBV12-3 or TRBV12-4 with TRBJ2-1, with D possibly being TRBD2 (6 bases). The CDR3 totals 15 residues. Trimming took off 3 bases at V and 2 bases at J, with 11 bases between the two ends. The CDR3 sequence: CASSFGGATYNEQFF. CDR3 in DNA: TGTGCCAGCAGTTTCGGGGGAGCAACCTACAATGAGCAGTTCTTC.

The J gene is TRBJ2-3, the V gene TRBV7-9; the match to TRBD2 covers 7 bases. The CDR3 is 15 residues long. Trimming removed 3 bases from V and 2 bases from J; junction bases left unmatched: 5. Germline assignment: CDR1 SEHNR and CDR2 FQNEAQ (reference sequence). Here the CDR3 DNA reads TGTGCCAGCAGCTTGGGAGGGTTTATCACAGATACGCAGTATTTT. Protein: CASSLGGFITDTQYF. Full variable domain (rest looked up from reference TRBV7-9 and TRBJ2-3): DTGVSQNPRHKITKRGQNVTFRCDPISEHNRLYWYRQTLGQGPEFLTYFQNEAQLEKSRLLSDRFSAERPKGSFSTLEIQRTEQGDSAMYLCASSLGGFITDTQYFGPGTRLTVL.

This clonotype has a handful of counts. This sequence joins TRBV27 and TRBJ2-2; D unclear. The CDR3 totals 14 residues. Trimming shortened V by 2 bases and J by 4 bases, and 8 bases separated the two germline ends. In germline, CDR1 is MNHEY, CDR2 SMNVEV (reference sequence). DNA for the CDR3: TGTGCCAGCAGTTTAACGGCTCTCACCGGGGAGCTGTTTTTT. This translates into CASSLTALTGELFF.

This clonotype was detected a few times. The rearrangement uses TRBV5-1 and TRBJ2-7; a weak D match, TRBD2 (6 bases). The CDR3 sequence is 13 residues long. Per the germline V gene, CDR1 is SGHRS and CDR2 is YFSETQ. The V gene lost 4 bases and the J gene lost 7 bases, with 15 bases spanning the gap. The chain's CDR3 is CASSPGTSVEQYF. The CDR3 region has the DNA TGCGCCAGCAGCCCCGGGACTTCCGTTGAGCAGTACTTC.

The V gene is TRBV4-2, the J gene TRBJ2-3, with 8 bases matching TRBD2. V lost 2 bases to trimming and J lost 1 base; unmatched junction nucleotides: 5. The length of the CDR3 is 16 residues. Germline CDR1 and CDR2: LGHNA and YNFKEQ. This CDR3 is CASSQQAGVRTDTQYF. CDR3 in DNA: TGTGCCAGCAGCCAACAAGCGGGAGTGCGCACAGATACGCAGTATTTT.

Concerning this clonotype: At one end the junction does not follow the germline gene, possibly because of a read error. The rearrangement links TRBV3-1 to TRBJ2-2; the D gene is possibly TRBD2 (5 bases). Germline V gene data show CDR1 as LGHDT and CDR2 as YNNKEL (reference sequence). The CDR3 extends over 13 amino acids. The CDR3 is CASSRGLTEELFF. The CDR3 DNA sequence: TGTGCCAGCAGCCGCGGACTCACCGAGGAGCTGTTTTTT.

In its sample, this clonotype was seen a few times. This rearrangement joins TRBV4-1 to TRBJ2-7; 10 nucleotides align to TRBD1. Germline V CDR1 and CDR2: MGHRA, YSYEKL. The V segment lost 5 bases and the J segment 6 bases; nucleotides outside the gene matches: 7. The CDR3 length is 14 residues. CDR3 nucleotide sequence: TGCGCCAGCAGCGACCGGGACAGGGGCCGCGAGCAGTACTTC. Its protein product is CASSDRDRGREQYF.

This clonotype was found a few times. The CDR3 reads CAISESVVMRTDTQYF. Written as DNA, the CDR3 is TGTGCCATCAGTGAGTCGGTCGTCATGAGGACAGATACGCAGTATTTT. The V call is TRBV10-3, the J call TRBJ2-3; D ambiguous. From germline, CDR1 is ENHRY and CDR2 SYGVKD. Deletions cut 0 bases from V and 3 bases from J, with 13 bases between. This CDR3 is built from 16 residues.

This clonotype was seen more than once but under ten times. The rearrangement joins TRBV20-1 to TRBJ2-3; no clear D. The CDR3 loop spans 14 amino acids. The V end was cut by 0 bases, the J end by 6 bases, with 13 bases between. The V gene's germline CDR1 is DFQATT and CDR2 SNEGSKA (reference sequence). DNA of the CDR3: TGCAGTGCTAGAGATAGAAACTCGCCGGATACGCAGTATTTT. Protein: CSARDRNSPDTQYF.

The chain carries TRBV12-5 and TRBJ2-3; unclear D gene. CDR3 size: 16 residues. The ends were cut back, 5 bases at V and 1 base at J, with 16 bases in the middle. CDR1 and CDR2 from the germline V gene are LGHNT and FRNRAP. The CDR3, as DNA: TGTGCTAGTGGTCCGCGCTGGAATAGGTGCACAGATACGCAGTATTTT. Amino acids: CASGPRWNRCTDTQYF.

The CDR3 sequence: CATSDFWGYNEQFF. For the CDR3, the DNA is TGTGCCACCAGTGATTTCTGGGGTTACAATGAGCAGTTCTTC. The chain has TRBV24-1 and TRBJ2-1; unclear D gene. Germline values: CDR1 KGHDR, CDR2 SFDVKD. Trimming removed 1 base at V and 4 bases at J, with 7 bases between. CDR3 size: 14 residues.

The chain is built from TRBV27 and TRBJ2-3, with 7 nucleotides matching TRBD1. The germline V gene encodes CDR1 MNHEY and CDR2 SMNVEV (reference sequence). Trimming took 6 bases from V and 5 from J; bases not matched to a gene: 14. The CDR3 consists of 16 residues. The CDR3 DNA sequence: TGTGCCAGCAGCATAACAATGACAGGGTGGAGAGATACGCAGTATTTT. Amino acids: CASSITMTGWRDTQYF.

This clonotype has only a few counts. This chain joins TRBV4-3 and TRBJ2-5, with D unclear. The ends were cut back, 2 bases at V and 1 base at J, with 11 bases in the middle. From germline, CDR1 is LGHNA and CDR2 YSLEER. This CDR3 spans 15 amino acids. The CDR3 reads CASSQIWLSQETQYF. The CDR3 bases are TGCGCCAGCAGCCAAATCTGGCTAAGCCAAGAGACCCAGTACTTC.

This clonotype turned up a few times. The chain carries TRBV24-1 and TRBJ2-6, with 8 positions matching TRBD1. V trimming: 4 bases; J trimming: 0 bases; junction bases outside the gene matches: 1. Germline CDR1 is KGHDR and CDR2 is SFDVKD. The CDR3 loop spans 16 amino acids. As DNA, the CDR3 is TGTGCCACCAGTGAGACAGGGGCCTCTGGGGCCAACGTCCTGACTTTC. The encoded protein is CATSETGASGANVLTF.

The CDR3 DNA sequence: TGTGCCAGCAGTTTTAGTGGGATTGCGCAGTATTTT. This gives the protein CASSFSGIAQYF. The V gene is TRBV12-3 or TRBV12-4, the J gene TRBJ2-3, with no clear D. V shed 3 bases and J shed 10 bases, with 11 bases lying between them. This CDR3 is 12 amino acids long.

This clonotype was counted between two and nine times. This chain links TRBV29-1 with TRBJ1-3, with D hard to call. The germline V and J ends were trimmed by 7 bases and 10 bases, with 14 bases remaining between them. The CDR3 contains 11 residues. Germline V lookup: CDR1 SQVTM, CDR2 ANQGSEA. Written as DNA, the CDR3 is TGCAGCGCTCTGGGCCCCACGACCATATATTTT. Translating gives CSALGPTTIYF.

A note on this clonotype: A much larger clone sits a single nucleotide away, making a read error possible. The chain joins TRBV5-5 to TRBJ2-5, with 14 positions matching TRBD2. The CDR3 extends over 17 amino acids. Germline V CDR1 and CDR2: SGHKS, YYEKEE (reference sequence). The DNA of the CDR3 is TGTGCCAACAGCTCCGGGACTAGCGGGAGATTCGGTGAGACCCAGTACTTC. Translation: CANSSGTSGRFGETQYF.

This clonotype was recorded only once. In DNA, the CDR3 is TGTGCCAGCAGTGACGGACAGGGCCCCTACGAGCAGTACTTC. It encodes CASSDGQGPYEQYF. This chain connects TRBV6-5 to TRBJ2-7, with 8 bases fitting TRBD1. The length of the CDR3 is 14 residues. J lost 2 bases, V lost 5 bases, and 5 bases had no gene match. Germline CDR1 is MNHEY and CDR2 is SVGAGI.

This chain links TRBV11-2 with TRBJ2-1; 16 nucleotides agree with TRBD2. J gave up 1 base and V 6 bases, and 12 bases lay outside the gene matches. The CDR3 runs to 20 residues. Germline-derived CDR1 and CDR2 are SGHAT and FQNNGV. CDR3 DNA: TGTGCCAGCAGTCCTACCGGGACTAGCGGGAGGGTACTGTCCTACAATGAGCAGTTCTTC. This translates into CASSPTGTSGRVLSYNEQFF. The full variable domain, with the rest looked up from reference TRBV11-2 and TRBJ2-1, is EAGVAQSPRYKIIEKRQSVAFWCNPISGHATLYWYQQILGQGPKLLIQFQNNGVVDDSQLPKDRFSAERLKGVDSTLKIQPAKLEDSAVYLCASSPTGTSGRVLSYNEQFFGPGTRLTVL.

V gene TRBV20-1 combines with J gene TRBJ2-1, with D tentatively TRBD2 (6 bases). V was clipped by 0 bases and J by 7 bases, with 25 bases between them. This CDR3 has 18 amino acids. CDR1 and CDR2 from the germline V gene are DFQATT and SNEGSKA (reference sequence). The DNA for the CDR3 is TGCAGTGCTAGAGATTCCCCACGGGGGACGAGCGTAACAAATGAGCAGTTCTTC. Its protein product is CSARDSPRGTSVTNEQFF.

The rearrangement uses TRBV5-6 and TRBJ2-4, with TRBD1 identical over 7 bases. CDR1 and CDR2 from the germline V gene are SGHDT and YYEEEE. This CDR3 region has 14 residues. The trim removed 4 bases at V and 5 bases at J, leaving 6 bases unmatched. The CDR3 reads CASSTGTVENIQYF. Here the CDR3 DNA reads TGTGCCAGCAGCACCGGGACAGTCGAAAACATTCAGTACTTC.

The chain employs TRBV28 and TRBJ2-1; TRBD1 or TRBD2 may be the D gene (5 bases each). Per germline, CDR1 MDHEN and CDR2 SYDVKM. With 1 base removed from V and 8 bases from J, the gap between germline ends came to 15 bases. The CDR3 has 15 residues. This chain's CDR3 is CASSLLYVSGHEQFF. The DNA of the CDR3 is TGTGCCAGCAGTTTATTGTATGTTTCGGGGCATGAGCAGTTCTTC.

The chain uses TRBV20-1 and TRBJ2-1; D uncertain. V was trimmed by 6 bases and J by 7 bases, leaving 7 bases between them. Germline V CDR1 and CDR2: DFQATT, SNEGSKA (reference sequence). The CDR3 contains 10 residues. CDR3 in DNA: TGCAGTGCAAGAATTAATGAGCAGTTCTTC. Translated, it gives CSARINEQFF.

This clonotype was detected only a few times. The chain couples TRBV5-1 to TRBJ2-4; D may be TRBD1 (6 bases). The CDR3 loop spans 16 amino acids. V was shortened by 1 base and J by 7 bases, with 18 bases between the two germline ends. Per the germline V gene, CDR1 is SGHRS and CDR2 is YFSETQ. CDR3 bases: TGCGCCAGCAGCTTGACGCTACAGGGAGAATCGAACATTCAGTACTTC. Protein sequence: CASSLTLQGESNIQYF.

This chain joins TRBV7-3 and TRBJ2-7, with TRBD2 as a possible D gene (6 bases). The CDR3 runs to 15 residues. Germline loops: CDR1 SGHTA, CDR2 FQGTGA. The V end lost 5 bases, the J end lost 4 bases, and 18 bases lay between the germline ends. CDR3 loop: CASSPGELLTYEQYF. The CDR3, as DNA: TGTGCCAGCAGCCCGGGGGAGTTGCTGACTTACGAGCAGTACTTC.

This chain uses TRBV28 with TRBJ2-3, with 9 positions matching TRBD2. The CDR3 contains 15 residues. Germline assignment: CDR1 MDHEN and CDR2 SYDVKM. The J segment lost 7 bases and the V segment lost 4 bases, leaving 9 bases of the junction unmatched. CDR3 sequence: CASSWARGRAYTQYF. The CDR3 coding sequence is TGTGCCAGCAGTTGGGCGCGCGGGAGGGCGTATACGCAGTATTTT.

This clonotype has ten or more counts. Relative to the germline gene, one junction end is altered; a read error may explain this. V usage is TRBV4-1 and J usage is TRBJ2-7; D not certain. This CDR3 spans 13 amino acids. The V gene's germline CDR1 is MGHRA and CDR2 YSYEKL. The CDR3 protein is CASSQTGSYEQYF. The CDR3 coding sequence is TGTGCCAGCAGCCAGACTGGGTCCTACGAGCAGTACTTC.